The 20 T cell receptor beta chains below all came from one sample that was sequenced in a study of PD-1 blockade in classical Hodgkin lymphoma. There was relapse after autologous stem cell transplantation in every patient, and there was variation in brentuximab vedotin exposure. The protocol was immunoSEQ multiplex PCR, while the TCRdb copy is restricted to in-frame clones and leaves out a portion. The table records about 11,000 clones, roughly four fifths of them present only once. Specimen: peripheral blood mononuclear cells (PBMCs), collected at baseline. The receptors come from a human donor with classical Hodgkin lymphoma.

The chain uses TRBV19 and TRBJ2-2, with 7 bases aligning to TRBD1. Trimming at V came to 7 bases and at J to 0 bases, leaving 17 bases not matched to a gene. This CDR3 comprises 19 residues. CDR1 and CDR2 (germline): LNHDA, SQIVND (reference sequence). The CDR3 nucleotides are TGTGCCAGTACCATCCGGACAGGAGGCCGTTACGCGAACACCGGGGAGCTGTTTTTT. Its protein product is CASTIRTGGRYANTGELFF.

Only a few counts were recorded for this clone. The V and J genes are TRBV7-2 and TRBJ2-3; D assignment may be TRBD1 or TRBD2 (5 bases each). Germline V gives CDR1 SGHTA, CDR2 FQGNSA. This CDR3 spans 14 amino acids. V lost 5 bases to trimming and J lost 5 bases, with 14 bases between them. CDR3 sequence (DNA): TGTGCCAGCAGCCTCGGGACCCCTCGAGATACGCAGTATTTT. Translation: CASSLGTPRDTQYF.

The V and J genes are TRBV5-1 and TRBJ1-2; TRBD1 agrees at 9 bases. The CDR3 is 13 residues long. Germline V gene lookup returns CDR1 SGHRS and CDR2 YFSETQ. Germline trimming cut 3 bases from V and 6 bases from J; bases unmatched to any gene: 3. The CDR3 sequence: CASSWGQGDGYTF. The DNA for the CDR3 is TGCGCCAGCAGCTGGGGACAGGGAGATGGCTACACCTTC.

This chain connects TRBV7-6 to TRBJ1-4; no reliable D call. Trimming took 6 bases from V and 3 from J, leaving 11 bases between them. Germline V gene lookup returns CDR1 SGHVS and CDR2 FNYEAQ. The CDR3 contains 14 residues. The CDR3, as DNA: TGTGCCAGCAGGGAGGGCGCGGCTAATGAAAAACTGTTTTTT. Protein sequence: CASREGAANEKLFF. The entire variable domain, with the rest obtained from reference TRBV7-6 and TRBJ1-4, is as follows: GAGVSQSPRYKVTKRGQDVALRCDPISGHVSLYWYRQALGQGPEFLTYFNYEAQQDKSGLPNDRFSAERPEGSISTLTIQRTEQRDSAMYRCASREGAANEKLFFGSGTQLSVL.

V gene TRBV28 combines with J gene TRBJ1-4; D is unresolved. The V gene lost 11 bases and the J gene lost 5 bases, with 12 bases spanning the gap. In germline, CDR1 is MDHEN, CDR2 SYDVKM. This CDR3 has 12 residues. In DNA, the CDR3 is TGTGCCGCCGCTAGCTTAAATGAAAAACTGTTTTTT. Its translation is CAAASLNEKLFF.

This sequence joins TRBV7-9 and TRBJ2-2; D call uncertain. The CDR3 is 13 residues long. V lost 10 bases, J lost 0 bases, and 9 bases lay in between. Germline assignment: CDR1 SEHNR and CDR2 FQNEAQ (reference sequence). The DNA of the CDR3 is TGTGCCATCCACACAACGAACACCGGGGAGCTGTTTTTT. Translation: CAIHTTNTGELFF.

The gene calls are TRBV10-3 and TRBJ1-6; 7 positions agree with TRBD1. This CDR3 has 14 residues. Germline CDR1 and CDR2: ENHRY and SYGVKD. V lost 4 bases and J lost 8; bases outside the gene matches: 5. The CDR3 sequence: CAISATDRDSPLHF. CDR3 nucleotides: TGTGCCATCAGTGCGACCGACAGGGATTCACCCCTCCACTTT.

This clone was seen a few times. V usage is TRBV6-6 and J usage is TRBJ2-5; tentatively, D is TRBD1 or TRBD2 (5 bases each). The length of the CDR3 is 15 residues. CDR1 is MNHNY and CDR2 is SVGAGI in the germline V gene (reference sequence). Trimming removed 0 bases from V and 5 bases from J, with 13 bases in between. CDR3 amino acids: CASSYSRSGSETQYF. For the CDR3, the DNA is TGTGCCAGCAGTTACTCGAGGTCAGGGAGTGAGACCCAGTACTTC.

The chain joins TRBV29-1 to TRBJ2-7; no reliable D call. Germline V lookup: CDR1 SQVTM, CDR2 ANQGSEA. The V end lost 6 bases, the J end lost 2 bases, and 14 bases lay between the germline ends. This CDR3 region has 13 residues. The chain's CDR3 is CSVAPLSPYEQYF. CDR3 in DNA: TGCAGCGTCGCGCCACTCAGCCCCTACGAGCAGTACTTC.

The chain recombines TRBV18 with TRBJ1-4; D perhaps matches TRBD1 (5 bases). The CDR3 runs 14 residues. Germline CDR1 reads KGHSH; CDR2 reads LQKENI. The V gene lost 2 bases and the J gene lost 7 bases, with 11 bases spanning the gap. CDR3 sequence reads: CASSPKGTGEKLFF. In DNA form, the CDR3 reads TGTGCCAGCTCACCAAAGGGGACGGGTGAAAAACTGTTTTTT.

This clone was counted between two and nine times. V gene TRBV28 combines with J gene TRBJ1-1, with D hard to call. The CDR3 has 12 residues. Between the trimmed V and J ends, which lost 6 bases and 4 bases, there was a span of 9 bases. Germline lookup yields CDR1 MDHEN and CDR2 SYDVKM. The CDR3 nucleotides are TGTGCCAGCAGGGCGGGCGGCACTGAAGCTTTCTTT. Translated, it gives CASRAGGTEAFF. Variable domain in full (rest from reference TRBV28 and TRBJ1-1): DVKVTQSSRYLVKRTGEKVFLECVQDMDHENMFWYRQDPGLGLRLIYFSYDVKMKEKGDIPEGYSVSREKKERFSLILESASTNQTSMYLCASRAGGTEAFFGQGTRLTVV.

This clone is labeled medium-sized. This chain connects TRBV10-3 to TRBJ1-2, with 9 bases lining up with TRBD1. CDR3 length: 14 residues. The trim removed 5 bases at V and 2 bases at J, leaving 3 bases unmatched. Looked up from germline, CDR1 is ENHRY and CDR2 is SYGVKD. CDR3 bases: TGTGCCATCAGTCTCACAGGGGGCAACTATGGCTACACCTTC. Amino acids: CAISLTGGNYGYTF.

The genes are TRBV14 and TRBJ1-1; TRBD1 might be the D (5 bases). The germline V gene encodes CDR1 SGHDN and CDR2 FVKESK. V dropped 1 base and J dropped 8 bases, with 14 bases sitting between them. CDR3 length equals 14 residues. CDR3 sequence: CASSQAGGEHEAFF. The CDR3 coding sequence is TGTGCCAGCAGCCAAGCTGGGGGAGAACACGAAGCTTTCTTT.

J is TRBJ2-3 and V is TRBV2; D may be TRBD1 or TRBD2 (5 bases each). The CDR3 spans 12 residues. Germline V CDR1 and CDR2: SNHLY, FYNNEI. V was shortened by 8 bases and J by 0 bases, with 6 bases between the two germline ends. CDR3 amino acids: CASGDSTDTQYF. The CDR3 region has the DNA TGTGCCAGCGGGGACAGCACAGATACGCAGTATTTT.

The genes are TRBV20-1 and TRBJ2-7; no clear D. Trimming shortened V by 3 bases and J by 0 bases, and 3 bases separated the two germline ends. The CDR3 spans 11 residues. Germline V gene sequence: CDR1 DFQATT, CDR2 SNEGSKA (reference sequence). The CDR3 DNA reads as TGCAGTGCTAGTAACTCCTACGAGCAGTACGTC. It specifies CSASNSYEQYV.

The CDR3 region has the DNA TGCGCCAGCAGCTCTGGGGCAGGCCAAGAGACCCAGTACTTC. It is translated as CASSSGAGQETQYF. The chain has TRBV5-1 and TRBJ2-5; D possibly corresponds to TRBD1 (5 bases). The CDR3 is 14 residues long. The germline CDR1 and CDR2 sequences are SGHRS and YFSETQ. Trimming stripped 3 bases from V and 1 base from J, with 10 bases between.

The CDR3 protein is CASSPLRGTAPEQFF. Written as DNA, the CDR3 is TGTGCCAGCAGTCCCCTGAGGGGAACTGCCCCTGAGCAGTTCTTC. J is TRBJ2-1 and V is TRBV11-3; perhaps D is TRBD1 or TRBD2 (5 bases each). There are 15 residues in the CDR3. Germline-derived CDR1 and CDR2 are SGHNT and YENEEA. V dropped 6 bases and J dropped 9 bases, with 21 bases sitting between them.

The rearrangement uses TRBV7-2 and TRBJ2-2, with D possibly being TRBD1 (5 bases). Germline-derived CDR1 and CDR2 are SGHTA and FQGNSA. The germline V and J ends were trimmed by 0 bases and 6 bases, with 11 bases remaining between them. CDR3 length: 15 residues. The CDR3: CASSLASGKAGELFF. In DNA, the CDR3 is TGTGCCAGCAGCTTAGCGTCAGGGAAGGCCGGGGAGCTGTTTTTT.

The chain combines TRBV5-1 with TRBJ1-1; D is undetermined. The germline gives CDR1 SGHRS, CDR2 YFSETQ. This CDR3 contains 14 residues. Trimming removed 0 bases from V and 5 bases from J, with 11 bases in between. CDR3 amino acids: CASSLGSLGTEAFF. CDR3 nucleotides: TGCGCCAGCAGCTTGGGGTCCCTGGGGACTGAAGCTTTCTTT.

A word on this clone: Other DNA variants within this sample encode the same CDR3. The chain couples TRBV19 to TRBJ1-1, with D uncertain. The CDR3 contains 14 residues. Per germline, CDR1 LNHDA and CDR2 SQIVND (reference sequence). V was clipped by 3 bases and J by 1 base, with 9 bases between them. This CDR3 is CASSIGRANTEAFF. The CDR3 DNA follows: TGTGCCAGTAGTATCGGACGGGCGAACACTGAAGCTTTCTTT. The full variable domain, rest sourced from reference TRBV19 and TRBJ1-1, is DGGITQSPKYLFRKEGQNVTLSCEQNLNHDAMYWYRQDPGQGLRLIYYSQIVNDFQKGDIAEGYSVSREKKESFPLTVTSAQKNPTAFYLCASSIGRANTEAFFGQGTRLTVV.